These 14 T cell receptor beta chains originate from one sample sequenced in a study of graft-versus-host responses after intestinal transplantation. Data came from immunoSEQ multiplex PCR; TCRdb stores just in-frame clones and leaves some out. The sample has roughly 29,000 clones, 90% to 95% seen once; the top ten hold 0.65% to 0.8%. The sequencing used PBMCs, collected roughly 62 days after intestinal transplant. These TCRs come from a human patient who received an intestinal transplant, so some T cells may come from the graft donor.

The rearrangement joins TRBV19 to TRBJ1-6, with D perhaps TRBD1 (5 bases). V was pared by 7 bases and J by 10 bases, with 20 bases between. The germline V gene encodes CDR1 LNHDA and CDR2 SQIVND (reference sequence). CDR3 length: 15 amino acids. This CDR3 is CASMTRGRLGSPLHF. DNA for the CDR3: TGTGCCAGTATGACCCGGGGACGGCTGGGATCACCCCTCCACTTT.

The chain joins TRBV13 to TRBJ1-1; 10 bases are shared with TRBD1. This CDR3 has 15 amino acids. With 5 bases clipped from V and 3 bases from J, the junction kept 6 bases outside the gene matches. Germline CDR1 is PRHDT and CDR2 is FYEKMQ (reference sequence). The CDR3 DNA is TGTGCCAGCAGCCTTCGACAGGGGGCGCACACTGAAGCTTTCTTT. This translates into CASSLRQGAHTEAFF.

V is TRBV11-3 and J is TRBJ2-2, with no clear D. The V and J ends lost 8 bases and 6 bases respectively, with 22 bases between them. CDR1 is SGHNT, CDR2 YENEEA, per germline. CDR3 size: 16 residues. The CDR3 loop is CASGDFWFQSPGELFF. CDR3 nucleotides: TGTGCCAGCGGCGATTTCTGGTTTCAGTCTCCCGGGGAGCTGTTTTTT.

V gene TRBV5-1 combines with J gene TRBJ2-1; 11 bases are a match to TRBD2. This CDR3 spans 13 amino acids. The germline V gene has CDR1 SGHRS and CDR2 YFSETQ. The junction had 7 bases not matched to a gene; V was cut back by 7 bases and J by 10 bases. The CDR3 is CASGTSGYGEQFF. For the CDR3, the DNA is TGCGCCAGCGGGACTAGCGGCTATGGGGAGCAGTTCTTC.

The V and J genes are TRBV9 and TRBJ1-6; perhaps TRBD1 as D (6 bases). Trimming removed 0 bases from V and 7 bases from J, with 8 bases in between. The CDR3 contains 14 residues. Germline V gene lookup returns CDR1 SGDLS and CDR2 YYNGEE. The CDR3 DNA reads TGTGCCAGCAGCGTAGCAGGGGTCAATTCACCCCTCCACTTT. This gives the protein CASSVAGVNSPLHF.

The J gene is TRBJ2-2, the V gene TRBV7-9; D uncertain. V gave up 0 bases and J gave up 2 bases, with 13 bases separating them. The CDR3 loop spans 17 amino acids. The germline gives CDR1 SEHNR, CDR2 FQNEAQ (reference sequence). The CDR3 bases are TGTGCCAGCAGCTTAGCGCTGAGACATATAAACACCGGGGAGCTGTTTTTT. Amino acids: CASSLALRHINTGELFF.

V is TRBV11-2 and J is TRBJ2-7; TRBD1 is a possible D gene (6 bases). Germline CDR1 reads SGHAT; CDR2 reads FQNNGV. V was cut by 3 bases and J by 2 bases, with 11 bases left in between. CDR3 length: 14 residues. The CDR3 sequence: CASSFFRGPYEQYF. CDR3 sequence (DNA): TGTGCCAGCAGCTTTTTCAGGGGCCCCTACGAGCAGTACTTC.

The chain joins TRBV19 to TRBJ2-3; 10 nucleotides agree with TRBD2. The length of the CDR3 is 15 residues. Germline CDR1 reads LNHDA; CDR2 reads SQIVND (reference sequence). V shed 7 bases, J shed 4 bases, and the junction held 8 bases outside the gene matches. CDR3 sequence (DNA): TGTGCCAGTAAGGATAGCGGGGGGCCTCCAGATACGCAGTATTTT. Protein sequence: CASKDSGGPPDTQYF.

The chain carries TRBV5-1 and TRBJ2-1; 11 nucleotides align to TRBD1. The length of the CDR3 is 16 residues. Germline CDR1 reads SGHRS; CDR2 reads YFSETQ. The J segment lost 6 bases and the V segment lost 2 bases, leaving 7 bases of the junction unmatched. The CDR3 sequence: CASSFTPGQGGNEQFF. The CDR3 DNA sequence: TGCGCCAGCAGCTTTACCCCGGGACAGGGGGGCAATGAGCAGTTCTTC.

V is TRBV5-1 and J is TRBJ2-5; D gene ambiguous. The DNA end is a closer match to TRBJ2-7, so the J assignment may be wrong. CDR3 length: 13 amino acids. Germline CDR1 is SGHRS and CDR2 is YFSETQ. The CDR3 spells CASSLSSSYEQYF. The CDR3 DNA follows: TGCGCCAGCAGTTTGTCCTCCTCCTACGAGCAGTACTTC.

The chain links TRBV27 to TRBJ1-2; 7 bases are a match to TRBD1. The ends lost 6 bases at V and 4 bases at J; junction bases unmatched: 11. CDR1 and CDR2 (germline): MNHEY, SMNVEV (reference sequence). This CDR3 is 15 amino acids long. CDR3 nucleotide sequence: TGTGCCAGCAGCTACGCGACAGGGCCCCTCTATGGCTACACCTTC. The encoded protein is CASSYATGPLYGYTF.

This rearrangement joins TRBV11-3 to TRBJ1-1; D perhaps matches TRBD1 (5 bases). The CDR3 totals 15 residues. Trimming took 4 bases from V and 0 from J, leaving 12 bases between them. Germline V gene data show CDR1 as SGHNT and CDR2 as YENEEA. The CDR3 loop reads CASSSPWGMNTEAFF. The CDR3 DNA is TGTGCCAGCAGCTCCCCGTGGGGGATGAACACTGAAGCTTTCTTT. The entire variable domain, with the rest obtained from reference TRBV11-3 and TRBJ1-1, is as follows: EAGVVQSPRYKIIEKKQPVAFWCNPISGHNTLYWYLQNLGQGPELLIRYENEEAVDDSQLPKDRFSAERLKGVDSTLKIQPAELGDSAVYLCASSSPWGMNTEAFFGQGTRLTVV.

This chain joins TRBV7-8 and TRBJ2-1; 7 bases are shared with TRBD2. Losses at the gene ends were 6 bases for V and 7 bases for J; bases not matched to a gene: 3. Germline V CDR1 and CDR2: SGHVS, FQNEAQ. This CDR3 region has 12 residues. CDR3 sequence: CASREAGNEQFF. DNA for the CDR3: TGTGCCAGCAGGGAAGCGGGGAATGAGCAGTTCTTC.

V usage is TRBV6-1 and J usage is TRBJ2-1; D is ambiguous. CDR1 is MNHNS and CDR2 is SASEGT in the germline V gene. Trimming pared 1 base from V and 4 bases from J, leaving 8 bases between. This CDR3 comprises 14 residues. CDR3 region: CASSEDGAYNEQFF. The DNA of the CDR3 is TGTGCCAGCAGTGAAGATGGAGCGTACAATGAGCAGTTCTTC.